Shown below are 24 T cell receptor beta chains from a single sample sequenced in a study of vaccination and CD4 T cells after COVID-19 (dated by TCRdb to between 2020 and 2023). The library relied on PCR. Sequenced using an Illumina iSeq 100. At the Johns Hopkins FTIC core, DNA from the cultured CD4+ T cells underwent TCR sequencing with the Oncomine TCR Beta short-read assay. Through fastp at Q25 and MiXCR, TCRdb rebuilt clones from the public reads, retaining in-frame beta chains. Each record represents a unique CDR3 protein, reported with the most common genes and DNA among its rows. This sample holds about 13,000 distinct CDR3 sequences; roughly two fifths were observed only once. 7.5% to 9.5% of the sample is in the top ten clones. The antigens of these receptors remain unknown. The treatment or condition tag for this specimen amounts to: roughly 10-day PBMC culture with coronavirus spike peptide pools or control peptides (ViraFEST assay).

This specimen consisted of CD4+ T cells from blood, cultured in vitro, obtained after SARS-CoV-2 vaccination. These receptors were collected from a human donor who had recovered from COVID-19.

J is TRBJ1-3 and V is TRBV10-3, with unresolved D. The CDR3 has 14 amino acids. V lost 1 base, J lost 8 bases, and 12 bases lay in between. Germline CDR1 ENHRY, CDR2 SYGVKD. CDR3 amino acids: CAISEFHDTDTIYF. The CDR3, as DNA: TGTGCCATCAGTGAGTTCCATGACACAGACACCATATATTTT.

The chain combines TRBV28 with TRBJ1-6, with D possibly TRBD1 on 5 matching bases. Per germline, CDR1 MDHEN and CDR2 SYDVKM. CDR3 length: 15 residues. V was clipped by 5 bases and J by 7 bases, with 15 bases between them. The CDR3: CASSRTGLPNSPLHF. CDR3 coding DNA: TGTGCCAGCAGTAGAACAGGCCTACCCAATTCACCCCTCCACTTT.

The chain joins TRBV11-2 to TRBJ2-7; 8 nucleotides align to TRBD1. CDR1 is SGHAT, CDR2 FQNNGV, per germline. The CDR3 length is 14 residues. V lost 6 bases to trimming and J lost 5 bases; unmatched junction nucleotides: 9. The CDR3 is CASRKQGEDHEQYF. In DNA, the CDR3 is TGTGCCAGCAGAAAACAGGGGGAGGATCACGAGCAGTACTTC. Full variable domain (outside the CDR3, taken from reference TRBV11-2 and TRBJ2-7): EAGVAQSPRYKIIEKRQSVAFWCNPISGHATLYWYQQILGQGPKLLIQFQNNGVVDDSQLPKDRFSAERLKGVDSTLKIQPAKLEDSAVYLCASRKQGEDHEQYFGPGTRLTVT.

This clonotype was detected only a few times. The rearrangement links TRBV10-2 to TRBJ1-5; no clear D. Per the germline V gene, CDR1 is WSHSY and CDR2 is SAAADI. The CDR3 extends over 13 amino acids. Trimming stripped 5 bases from V and 5 bases from J, with 10 bases between. CDR3 amino acids: CASSSDRDQPQHF. The CDR3 DNA reads as TGCGCCAGCAGTTCAGACCGGGATCAGCCCCAGCATTTT.

This clonotype was picked up one time. The gene calls are TRBV7-9 and TRBJ1-4, with D unclear. V lost 3 bases, J lost 2 bases, and 13 bases lay in between. CDR1 and CDR2 (germline): SEHNR, FQNEAQ (reference sequence). The CDR3 extends over 16 amino acids. CDR3 sequence reads: CASSLSGIGTNEKLFF. The DNA of the CDR3 is TGTGCCAGCAGCTTGTCCGGTATAGGTACTAATGAAAAACTGTTTTTT.

The chain combines TRBV6-1 with TRBJ2-5, with 11 bases matching TRBD1. The junction had 2 bases not matched to a gene; V was cut back by 6 bases and J by 2 bases. This CDR3 region has 14 residues. The germline CDR1 and CDR2 sequences are MNHNS and SASEGT. The CDR3 loop is CASRRDRGQETQYF. For the CDR3, the DNA is TGTGCCAGCAGACGGGACAGGGGGCAAGAGACCCAGTACTTC.

Only one count was recorded for this clonotype. The rearrangement links TRBV6-2 or TRBV6-3 to TRBJ2-2, with D perhaps assigned TRBD1 or TRBD2 (6 bases each). V lost 3 bases and J 5 bases, leaving 13 bases between the germline ends. This CDR3 comprises 15 residues. Germline CDR1 reads MNHEY; CDR2 reads SVGEGT. CDR3 protein: CASSYGGRRTGELFF. For the CDR3, the DNA is TGTGCCAGCAGTTATGGGGGGCGAAGAACCGGGGAGCTGTTTTTT.

The chain has TRBV29-1 and TRBJ2-3; D remains ambiguous. The V end was cut by 4 bases, the J end by 5 bases, with 4 bases between. Germline CDR1 and CDR2: SQVTM and ANQGSEA. The CDR3 is 10 amino acids. CDR3 region: CSVGGDTQYF. The CDR3 region has the DNA TGCAGCGTTGGGGGAGATACGCAGTATTTT.

This chain links TRBV11-3 with TRBJ2-3, with D unclear. Trimming took off 9 bases at V and 6 bases at J, with 19 bases between the two ends. Per the germline V gene, CDR1 is SGHNT and CDR2 is YENEEA. This CDR3 is 14 amino acids long. Here the CDR3 reads CASSRRQPVDTQYF. In DNA form, the CDR3 reads TGTGCCAGTTCACGTAGGCAGCCAGTGGATACGCAGTATTTT.

Within the sample, this clonotype is medium-sized. The gene calls are TRBV7-3 and TRBJ2-5; D uncertain. The V gene's germline CDR1 is SGHTA and CDR2 FQGTGA. The CDR3 runs 13 residues. The germline V and J ends were trimmed by 4 bases and 4 bases, with 10 bases remaining between them. The CDR3 DNA reads as TGTGCCAGCAGCTCCGACCCGGGAGAGACCCAGTACTTC. This translates into CASSSDPGETQYF.

J is TRBJ2-3 and V is TRBV5-4; D is uncertain. This CDR3 is built from 13 residues. V lost 2 bases to trimming and J lost 3 bases, with 7 bases between them. Germline assignment: CDR1 SGHNT and CDR2 YYREEE (reference sequence). The CDR3 bases are TGTGCCAGCAGCTTAGACCTGACAGATACGCAGTATTTT. It translates to CASSLDLTDTQYF. Complete variable domain (other parts from reference TRBV5-4 and TRBJ2-3): ETGVTQSPTHLIKTRGQQVTLRCSSQSGHNTVSWYQQALGQGPQFIFQYYREEENGRGNFPPRFSGLQFPNYSSELNVNALELDDSALYLCASSLDLTDTQYFGPGTRLTVL.

This chain connects TRBV6-2 or TRBV6-3 to TRBJ2-5; tentatively, D is TRBD1 or TRBD2 (5 bases each). The V end lost 6 bases, the J end lost 2 bases, and 13 bases lay between the germline ends. CDR1 MNHEY and CDR2 SVGEGT come from the germline V gene. This CDR3 region has 14 residues. The CDR3 sequence: CASSRDGAQETQYF. The CDR3 nucleotides read TGTGCCAGCAGCCGGGACGGGGCGCAAGAGACCCAGTACTTC.

The sample holds a few counts of this clonotype. The gene calls are TRBV28 and TRBJ2-5; the D gene is possibly TRBD2 (7 bases). Germline loops: CDR1 MDHEN, CDR2 SYDVKM. The germline V and J ends were trimmed by 7 bases and 5 bases, with 23 bases remaining between them. The CDR3 covers 16 residues. The CDR3, as DNA: TGTGCCAGCACCCTCTCTAAGTTCGGGGGGCTTGAGACCCAGTACTTC. It specifies CASTLSKFGGLETQYF.

This clonotype has just a few counts. The chain joins TRBV6-1 to TRBJ1-1, with D possibly matching TRBD1 (5 bases). Germline loops: CDR1 MNHNS, CDR2 SASEGT. The V and J ends lost 0 bases and 4 bases respectively, with 15 bases between them. This CDR3 has 16 residues. The CDR3 loop reads CASSEAAGREVTEAFF. The CDR3, as DNA: TGTGCCAGCAGTGAAGCGGCAGGGAGGGAGGTCACTGAAGCTTTCTTT.

This rearrangement joins TRBV7-2 to TRBJ1-6; 8 bases map to TRBD1. There are 15 residues in the CDR3. Germline CDR1 reads SGHTA; CDR2 reads FQGNSA. The V and J ends lost 7 bases and 10 bases, in that order; junction bases with no gene match: 12. The CDR3 nucleotides are TGTGCCAGCACCGCGGACAGGGTGCGGTACTCACCCCTCCACTTT. This gives the protein CASTADRVRYSPLHF.

This clonotype was seen a few times. The rearrangement uses TRBV7-9 and TRBJ2-5; TRBD1 aligns across 7 bases. This CDR3 comprises 16 residues. V was pared by 1 base and J by 1 base, with 6 bases of the junction left unmatched. The V gene's germline CDR1 is SEHNR and CDR2 FQNEAQ (reference sequence). CDR3 sequence reads: CASSLGAGGFQETQYF. In nucleotides, the CDR3 is TGTGCCAGCAGCTTAGGGGCAGGGGGATTCCAAGAGACCCAGTACTTC.

This clonotype was detected a few times. The chain employs TRBV20-1 and TRBJ2-7; no firm D call. CDR1 and CDR2 from the germline V gene are DFQATT and SNEGSKA (reference sequence). The V end was cut by 2 bases, the J end by 0 bases, with 11 bases between. The CDR3 runs 14 residues. Here the CDR3 reads CSARLRTVSYEQYF. The CDR3 DNA is TGCAGTGCTAGACTGAGGACGGTCTCCTACGAGCAGTACTTC.

The chain employs TRBV7-2 and TRBJ2-5; perhaps TRBD2 as D (5 bases). CDR1 and CDR2 (germline): SGHTA, FQGNSA. The germline V and J ends were trimmed by 5 bases and 1 base, with 8 bases remaining between them. The CDR3 is 13 amino acids. The CDR3 coding sequence is TGTGCCAGCAGCATCGGGATCCAAGAGACCCAGTACTTC. The encoded protein is CASSIGIQETQYF.

This clonotype was observed a few times. The chain links TRBV11-2 to TRBJ2-5, with D perhaps being TRBD1 or TRBD2 (6 bases each). The length of the CDR3 is 15 residues. V shed 2 bases and J shed 1 base, with 11 bases lying between them. In germline, CDR1 is SGHAT, CDR2 FQNNGV. The CDR3 region is CASSLRGTLQETQYF. CDR3 bases: TGTGCCAGCAGCTTAAGGGGGACTCTCCAAGAGACCCAGTACTTC.

V gene TRBV20-1 combines with J gene TRBJ2-3; 14 nucleotides align to TRBD2. J gave up 8 bases and V 5 bases, and 9 bases lay outside the gene matches. Germline V gene sequence: CDR1 DFQATT, CDR2 SNEGSKA (reference sequence). CDR3 length: 15 amino acids. CDR3 amino acids: CSALGGTSGRLTQYF. DNA for the CDR3: TGCAGTGCTCTAGGCGGGACTAGCGGGAGACTTACGCAGTATTTT.

The chain employs TRBV12-3 or TRBV12-4 and TRBJ1-2, with D possibly TRBD1 on 6 matching bases. The CDR3 consists of 15 residues. V lost 5 bases and J lost 5, with 18 bases in between. The CDR3: CASSGGAGGLYGYTF. The CDR3 bases are TGTGCCAGCAGTGGGGGGGCAGGCGGGCTATATGGCTACACCTTC.

The genes are TRBV4-1 and TRBJ2-7, with D possibly TRBD2 on 5 matching bases. The V end was cut by 1 base, the J end by 5 bases, with 9 bases between. CDR1 and CDR2 from the germline V gene are MGHRA and YSYEKL. CDR3 length: 13 amino acids. CDR3 DNA: TGCGCCAGCAGCCAAGCGGGATTGCACGAGCAGTACTTC. This translates into CASSQAGLHEQYF.

CDR3 DNA: TGTGCCAGTAGTAAGGGGCAACAGGGTTTATACAATGAGCAGTTCTTC. This encodes CASSKGQQGLYNEQFF. The gene calls are TRBV19 and TRBJ2-1; D may be TRBD1 (6 bases). V shed 4 bases and J shed 4 bases, with 17 bases lying between them. CDR3 length: 16 residues. Per the germline V gene, CDR1 is LNHDA and CDR2 is SQIVND (reference sequence).

This sequence joins TRBV24-1 and TRBJ2-1, with TRBD1 matching 9 bases. CDR1 is KGHDR, CDR2 SFDVKD, per germline. The CDR3 length is 17 residues. The V gene end was trimmed by 4 bases and the J gene end by 4 bases; junction bases not matched to a gene: 10. CDR3 amino acids: CATSDRKGQGQYNEQFF. DNA of the CDR3: TGTGCCACCAGTGACCGTAAGGGACAGGGTCAATACAATGAGCAGTTCTTC.